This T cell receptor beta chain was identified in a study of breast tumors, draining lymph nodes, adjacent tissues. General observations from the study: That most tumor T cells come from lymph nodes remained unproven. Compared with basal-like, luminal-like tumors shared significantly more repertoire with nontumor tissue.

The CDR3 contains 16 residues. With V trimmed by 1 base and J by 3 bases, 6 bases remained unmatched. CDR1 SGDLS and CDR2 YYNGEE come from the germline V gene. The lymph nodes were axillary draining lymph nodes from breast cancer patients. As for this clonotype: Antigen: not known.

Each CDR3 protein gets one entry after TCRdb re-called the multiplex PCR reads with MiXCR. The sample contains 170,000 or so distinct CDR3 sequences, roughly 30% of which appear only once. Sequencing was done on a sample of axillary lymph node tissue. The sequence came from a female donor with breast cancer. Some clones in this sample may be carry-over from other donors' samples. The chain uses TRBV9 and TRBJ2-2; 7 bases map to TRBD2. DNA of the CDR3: TGTGCCAGCAGCGTATCCGCGGGGGTAGACACCGGGGAGCTGTTTTTT. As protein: CASSVSAGVDTGELFF.